This TCR beta chain comes out of a study of cytomegalovirus exposure and HLA in healthy donors. Study at large: The same platform used for the approximately 670 first-cohort repertoires was also used for the 100 to 150 validation repertoires, as a later analysis reported.

General study findings and limits: The authors listed 164 TCR beta chains as cytomegalovirus-associated. Reports described diagnosis of cytomegalovirus status by the classifier as highly specific and sensitive.

The method was immunoSEQ multiplex PCR; TCRdb's version includes in-frame clones alone and lacks a portion of them. The sample holds 85,000 to 120,000 clones, about 87% seen once. Separation from the roughly 700-subject first cohort characterized the roughly 130-subject validation cohort, to which the donors belonged. Germline V gives CDR1 SGHTA, CDR2 FQGNSA. CDR3 length: 15 amino acids. V shed 0 bases, J shed 5 bases, and the junction held 3 bases outside the gene matches. Worth noting for this clone: No antigen is known for it.

This TCR was sampled from a woman between 18 and 29 years old in good health and CMV-seropositive. The sample was PBMCs. The rearrangement uses TRBV7-2 and TRBJ1-4; 7 nucleotides agree with TRBD1. CDR3 coding DNA: TGTGCCAGCAGCTTAGCAGGGGGCACGAATGAAAAACTGTTTTTT. Its protein is CASSLAGGTNEKLFF.